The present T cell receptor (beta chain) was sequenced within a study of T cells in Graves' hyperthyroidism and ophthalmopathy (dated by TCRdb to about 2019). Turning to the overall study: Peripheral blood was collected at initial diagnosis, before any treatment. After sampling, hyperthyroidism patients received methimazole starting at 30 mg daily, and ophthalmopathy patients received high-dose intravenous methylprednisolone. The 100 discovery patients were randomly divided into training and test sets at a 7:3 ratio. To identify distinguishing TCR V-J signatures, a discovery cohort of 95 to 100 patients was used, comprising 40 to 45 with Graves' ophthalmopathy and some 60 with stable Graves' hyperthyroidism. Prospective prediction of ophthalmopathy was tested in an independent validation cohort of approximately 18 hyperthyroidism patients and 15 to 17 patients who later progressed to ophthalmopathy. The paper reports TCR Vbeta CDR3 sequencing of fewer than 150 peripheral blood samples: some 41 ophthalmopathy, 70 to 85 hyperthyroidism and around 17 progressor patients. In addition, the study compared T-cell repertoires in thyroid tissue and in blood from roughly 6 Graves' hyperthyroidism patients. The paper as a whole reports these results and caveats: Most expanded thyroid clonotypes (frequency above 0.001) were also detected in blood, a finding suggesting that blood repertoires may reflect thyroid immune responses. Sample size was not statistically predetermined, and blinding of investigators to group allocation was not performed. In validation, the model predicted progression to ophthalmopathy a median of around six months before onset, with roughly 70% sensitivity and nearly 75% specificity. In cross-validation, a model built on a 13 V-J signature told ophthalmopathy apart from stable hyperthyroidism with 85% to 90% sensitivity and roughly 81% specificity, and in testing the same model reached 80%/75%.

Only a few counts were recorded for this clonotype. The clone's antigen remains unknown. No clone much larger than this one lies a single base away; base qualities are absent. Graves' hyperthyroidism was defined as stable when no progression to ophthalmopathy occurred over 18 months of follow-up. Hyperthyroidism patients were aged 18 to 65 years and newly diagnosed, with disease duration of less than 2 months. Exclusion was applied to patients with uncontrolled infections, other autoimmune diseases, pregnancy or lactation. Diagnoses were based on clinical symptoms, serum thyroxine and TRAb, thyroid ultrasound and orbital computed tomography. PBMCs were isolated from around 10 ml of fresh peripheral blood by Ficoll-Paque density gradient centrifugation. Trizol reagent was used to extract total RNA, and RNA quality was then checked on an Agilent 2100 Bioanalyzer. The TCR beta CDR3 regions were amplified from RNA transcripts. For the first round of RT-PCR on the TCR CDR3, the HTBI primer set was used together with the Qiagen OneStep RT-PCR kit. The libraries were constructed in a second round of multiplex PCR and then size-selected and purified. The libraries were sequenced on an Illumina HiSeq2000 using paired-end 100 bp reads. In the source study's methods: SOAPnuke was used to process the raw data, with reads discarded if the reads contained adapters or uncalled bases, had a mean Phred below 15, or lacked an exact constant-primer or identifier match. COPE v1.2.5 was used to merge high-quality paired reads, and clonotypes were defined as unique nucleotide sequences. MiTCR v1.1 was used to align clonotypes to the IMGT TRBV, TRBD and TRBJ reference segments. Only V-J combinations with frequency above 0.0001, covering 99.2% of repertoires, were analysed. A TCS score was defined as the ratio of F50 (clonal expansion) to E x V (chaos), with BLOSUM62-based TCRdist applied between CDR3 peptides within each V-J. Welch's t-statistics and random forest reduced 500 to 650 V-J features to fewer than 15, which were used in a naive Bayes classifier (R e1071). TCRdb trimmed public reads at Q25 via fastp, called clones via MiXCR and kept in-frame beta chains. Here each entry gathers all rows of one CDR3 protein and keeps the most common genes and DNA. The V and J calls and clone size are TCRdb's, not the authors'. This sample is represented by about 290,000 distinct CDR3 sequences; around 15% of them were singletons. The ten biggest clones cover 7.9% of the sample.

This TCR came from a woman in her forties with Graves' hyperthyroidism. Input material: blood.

CDR3 protein: CSVWAGANTGELFF. The nucleotides are TGCAGCGTTTGGGCAGGGGCGAACACCGGGGAGCTGTTTTTT. The rearranged segments are TRBV29-1 and TRBJ2-2; a tentative D call is TRBD1 (6 bases match). The CDR3 covers 14 residues, taking in both the cysteine and the phenylalanine. The kept DNA is CDR3 alone, 42 bases in frame from the first base. From the germline V gene, CDR1 is SQVTM and CDR2 is ANQGSEA. V and J are truncated by 5 bases and 0 bases respectively, leaving an intervening sequence of 10 bases.